The clone carrying this T cell receptor (beta chain) was seen a few times. The entry originates in a study of blood T cells in healthy people across ages. The germline V gene has CDR1 MDHEN and CDR2 SYDVKM. J lost 15 bases, V lost 1 base, and 7 bases had no gene match. The CDR3 has 14 amino acids. Sample-barcoded 5' priming and a J-beta primer mix drove a second PCR of roughly 6 to 12 cycles. TCRdb used MiXCR to reprocess the 5' RACE reads, holding one entry per CDR3 protein. The top ten clones hold roughly 24% of a sample with roughly 1.9 million distinct CDR3 sequences, around 40% of them seen once.

This chain uses TRBV28 with TRBJ2-1; TRBD2 matches 12 bases. Specimen: blood. This TCR was sampled from a human donor in good health. Here the CDR3 reads CASSLLASGGASFF. In DNA form, the CDR3 reads TGTGCCAGCAGTTTATTGGCTAGCGGGGGGGCTTCGTTCTTC.